A single sample gave rise to the 14 T cell receptor beta chains below, sequenced in a study of blood T cell repertoires in COVID-19. Using immunoSEQ multiplex PCR, the repertoire was profiled, and TCRdb retains in-frame clones only, with some absent. The repertoire consists of 120,000 or so clones, with about 90% occurring once and the leading ten covering 3% to 4%. Sequenced material: peripheral blood. The receptors were sampled from a woman aged 55-69 years with acute or convalescent COVID-19.

As DNA, the CDR3 is TGTGCCAGCATCGGACTAGCGGGAGGGGGCTACAATGAGCAGTTCTTC. Translated: CASIGLAGGGYNEQFF. The chain is built from TRBV11-1 and TRBJ2-1; TRBD2 aligns across 15 bases. CDR3 length: 16 residues. J lost 3 bases, V lost 7 bases, and 4 bases had no gene match. Germline CDR1 is SGHAT and CDR2 is FQDESV (reference sequence).

The chain employs TRBV11-2 and TRBJ2-2; 7 nucleotides line up with TRBD2. Germline-derived CDR1 and CDR2 are SGHAT and FQNNGV. This CDR3 comprises 17 residues. The V segment lost 5 bases and the J segment 1 base; nucleotides outside the gene matches: 10. The CDR3 DNA reads TGTGCCAGCAGCCCGAGAGCGGGACTCCTGAACACCGGGGAGCTGTTTTTT. It is translated as CASSPRAGLLNTGELFF.

The chain joins TRBV27 to TRBJ1-5; a weak D match, TRBD1 (6 bases). Germline V gives CDR1 MNHEY, CDR2 SMNVEV (reference sequence). V lost 4 bases and J 1 base, leaving 8 bases between the germline ends. The length of the CDR3 is 14 residues. The DNA of the CDR3 is TGTGCCAGCAGTTCACAGGGAAGCAATCAGCCCCAGCATTTT. The encoded protein is CASSSQGSNQPQHF.

This chain joins TRBV7-3 and TRBJ2-5; 7 nucleotides agree with TRBD1. CDR1 and CDR2 from the germline V gene are SGHTA and FQGTGA. This CDR3 region has 14 residues. J was trimmed by 1 base and V by 5 bases; bases with no gene match: 4. DNA for the CDR3: TGTGCCAGCAGCGAACAGGGGACCCAAGAGACCCAGTACTTC. Translation: CASSEQGTQETQYF.

The chain has TRBV4-2 and TRBJ1-2; TRBD1 is a possible D gene (5 bases). V was clipped by 4 bases and J by 0 bases, with 15 bases between them. This CDR3 is 16 amino acids long. Germline V gene sequence: CDR1 LGHNA, CDR2 YNFKEQ. CDR3 DNA: TGTGCCAGCAGCCCAACGTTGACAGAAGCTAACTATGGCTACACCTTC. It translates to CASSPTLTEANYGYTF.

The chain employs TRBV14 and TRBJ1-2; possibly TRBD1 for D (6 bases). Germline CDR1 SGHDN, CDR2 FVKESK. CDR3 length: 15 amino acids. V gave up 0 bases and J gave up 3 bases, with 11 bases separating them. CDR3 region: CASSQDAGAYYGYTF. CDR3 DNA sequence: TGTGCCAGCAGCCAAGATGCGGGGGCCTACTATGGCTACACCTTC.

This clone was detected only a few times. This chain connects TRBV6-2 or TRBV6-3 to TRBJ1-2; a weak D match, TRBD1 (5 bases). CDR3 length: 16 residues. V was trimmed by 6 bases and J by 0 bases, leaving 17 bases between them. CDR1 MNHEY and CDR2 SVGEGT come from the germline V gene. The chain's CDR3 is CASSPWDLASNYGYTF. In DNA, the CDR3 is TGTGCCAGCAGCCCCTGGGACTTAGCCTCTAACTATGGCTACACCTTC.

This clone occurred once. This sequence joins TRBV2 and TRBJ1-3; no firm D call. CDR1 and CDR2 (germline): SNHLY, FYNNEI. V was pared by 7 bases and J by 2 bases, with 15 bases between. The CDR3 runs 15 residues. Here the CDR3 reads CASTKGGIAGNTIYF. As DNA, the CDR3 is TGTGCCAGCACCAAAGGAGGGATCGCTGGAAACACCATATATTTT.

This clone showed up just once. The chain links TRBV24-1 to TRBJ2-2; no clear D. The CDR3 has 13 amino acids. Germline V gene lookup returns CDR1 KGHDR and CDR2 SFDVKD. V lost 5 bases, J lost 0 bases, and 3 bases lay in between. CDR3 sequence reads: CATSVSNTGELFF. The CDR3 DNA sequence: TGTGCCACCAGTGTCTCGAACACCGGGGAGCTGTTTTTT.

The chain combines TRBV28 with TRBJ1-2; D gene unclear. Trimming removed 5 bases from V and 4 bases from J, with 8 bases in between. The CDR3 runs 12 residues. Germline CDR1 MDHEN, CDR2 SYDVKM. The CDR3 bases are TGTGCCAGCAGTCCCGGTGTCTATGGCTACACCTTC. Its translation is CASSPGVYGYTF.

This chain joins TRBV7-3 and TRBJ2-1; perhaps TRBD2 as D (5 bases). The V gene's germline CDR1 is SGHTA and CDR2 FQGTGA. With 5 bases removed from V and 9 bases from J, the gap between germline ends came to 20 bases. This CDR3 region has 15 residues. The CDR3 protein is CASSPNLGLTSEQFF. CDR3 coding DNA: TGTGCCAGCAGCCCCAACCTCGGACTTACAAGTGAGCAGTTCTTC.

V and J are TRBV6-5 and TRBJ1-1; D is unresolved. The CDR3 contains 14 residues. Germline loops: CDR1 MNHEY, CDR2 SVGAGI. Between the trimmed V and J ends, which lost 7 bases and 1 base, there was a span of 13 bases. The CDR3 region is CASKRYGGNTEAFF. The CDR3 nucleotides read TGTGCCAGCAAGCGATACGGTGGGAACACTGAAGCTTTCTTT.

The chain carries TRBV5-3 and TRBJ1-1; no firm D call. TRBV5-3 is reported as an ORF; its role is uncertain. This CDR3 is built from 15 residues. The V end lost 0 bases, the J end lost 5 bases, and 14 bases lay between the germline ends. The CDR3 spells CARSLGESLRTEAFF. DNA of the CDR3: TGTGCCAGAAGCTTGGGGGAGTCGTTGAGGACTGAAGCTTTCTTT.

J is TRBJ1-2 and V is TRBV10-3, with 7 nucleotides matching TRBD1. Germline CDR1 reads ENHRY; CDR2 reads SYGVKD. With V trimmed by 0 bases and J by 3 bases, 7 bases remained unmatched. This CDR3 is built from 16 residues. The CDR3 spells CAISESQTGLDYGYTF. CDR3 DNA: TGTGCCATCAGTGAGTCTCAGACAGGGTTAGACTATGGCTACACCTTC.